Presented here are 16 T cell receptor beta chains from one specimen sequenced in a study of blood T cell repertoires in COVID-19. The repertoire was sequenced with immunoSEQ multiplex PCR; TCRdb's copy has only in-frame clones and lacks some. The data contain roughly 150,000 clones, approximately 80% of them seen just once; the ten biggest clones take up roughly 8.6%. The material sequenced was peripheral blood. The receptors shown here come from a man between 60 and 70 years old with acute or convalescent COVID-19.

The V call is TRBV6-5, the J call TRBJ2-1, with D possibly TRBD2 on 7 matching bases. Trimming left V 0 bases short and J 7 bases short, with 16 bases between. CDR1 and CDR2 from the germline V gene are MNHEY and SVGAGI. CDR3 length equals 16 residues. The CDR3 protein is CASSYSVYGGHNEQFF. DNA for the CDR3: TGTGCCAGCAGTTACTCGGTCTACGGGGGGCATAATGAGCAGTTCTTC.

The chain recombines TRBV18 with TRBJ1-5, with no clear D. The CDR3 totals 13 residues. Trimming left V 2 bases short and J 2 bases short, with 4 bases between. Germline V CDR1 and CDR2: KGHSH, LQKENI. The CDR3 is CASSPSRNQPQHF. In nucleotides, the CDR3 is TGTGCCAGCTCACCATCTCGCAATCAGCCCCAGCATTTT.

J is TRBJ1-4 and V is TRBV18, with D possibly TRBD1 on 5 matching bases. V was cut by 2 bases and J by 0 bases, with 10 bases left in between. The CDR3 sequence is 16 residues long. CDR1 is KGHSH and CDR2 is LQKENI in the germline V gene. In nucleotides, the CDR3 is TGTGCCAGCTCACCAAGCCAGGGCGCAACTAATGAAAAACTGTTTTTT. This sequence encodes CASSPSQGATNEKLFF. Supplemented by reference TRBV18 and TRBJ1-4, the full variable domain reads NAGVMQNPRHLVRRRGQEARLRCSPMKGHSHVYWYRQLPEEGLKFMVYLQKENIIDESGMPKERFSAEFPKEGPSILRIQQVVRGDSAAYFCASSPSQGATNEKLFFGSGTQLSVL.

The chain is built from TRBV3-1 (or the pseudogene TRBV3-2) and TRBJ1-5; D possibly corresponds to TRBD1 (6 bases). Germline V gene data show CDR1 as LGHDT and CDR2 as YNNKEL (reference sequence). This CDR3 is 15 amino acids long. Trimming took 3 bases from V and 6 from J, leaving 15 bases between them. The CDR3 DNA sequence: TGTGCCAGCAGCCAGGACACAGGGACGGTTCAGCCCCAGCATTTT. Protein sequence: CASSQDTGTVQPQHF.

The V call is TRBV19, the J call TRBJ1-2, with a possible D match to TRBD1 (5 bases). The CDR3 sequence is 14 residues long. The germline V and J ends were trimmed by 3 bases and 3 bases, with 11 bases remaining between them. Germline V lookup: CDR1 LNHDA, CDR2 SQIVND (reference sequence). This chain's CDR3 is CASSIKGSYYGYTF. For the CDR3, the DNA is TGTGCCAGTAGTATCAAGGGGTCCTACTATGGCTACACCTTC. Variable domain in full (rest from reference TRBV19 and TRBJ1-2): DGGITQSPKYLFRKEGQNVTLSCEQNLNHDAMYWYRQDPGQGLRLIYYSQIVNDFQKGDIAEGYSVSREKKESFPLTVTSAQKNPTAFYLCASSIKGSYYGYTFGSGTRLTVV.

This chain links TRBV2 with TRBJ1-3; no clear D gene. CDR1 is SNHLY, CDR2 FYNNEI, per germline. V was pared by 5 bases and J by 3 bases, with 11 bases between. This CDR3 is built from 14 residues. CDR3 protein: CASSIQMGGNTIYF. The CDR3 coding sequence is TGTGCCAGCAGTATACAGATGGGTGGAAACACCATATATTTT.

The CDR3 sequence is CASSLAPQGLGYGYTF. The CDR3 DNA reads as TGCGCCAGCAGCTTGGCGCCACAGGGGTTGGGCTATGGCTACACCTTC. The rearrangement links TRBV5-1 to TRBJ1-2; 7 bases line up with TRBD1. Germline lookup yields CDR1 SGHRS and CDR2 YFSETQ. This CDR3 region has 16 residues. Trimming removed 0 bases from V and 4 bases from J; junction bases left unmatched: 9.

This clone appeared a single time. The J gene is TRBJ1-1, the V gene TRBV30; D not resolved. The ends were cut back, 3 bases at V and 5 bases at J, with 13 bases in the middle. Germline values: CDR1 GTSNPN, CDR2 SVGIG (reference sequence). The CDR3 is made up of 13 amino acids. The CDR3 region is CAWSGGIGTEAFF. The CDR3 bases are TGTGCCTGGAGCGGAGGGATAGGGACTGAAGCTTTCTTT. The full variable domain, with the rest looked up from reference TRBV30 and TRBJ1-1, is SQTIHQWPATLVQPVGSPLSLECTVEGTSNPNLYWYRQAAGRGLQLLFYSVGIGQISSEVPQNLSASRPQDRQFILSSKKLLLSDSGFYLCAWSGGIGTEAFFGQGTRLTVV.

This chain joins TRBV5-1 and TRBJ1-2; maybe TRBD1 (5 bases). V was cut by 0 bases and J by 7 bases, with 13 bases left in between. This CDR3 spans 14 amino acids. The germline CDR1 and CDR2 sequences are SGHRS and YFSETQ. This chain's CDR3 is CASSLAGGTGGYTF. CDR3 coding DNA: TGCGCCAGCAGCTTGGCCGGGGGGACTGGTGGCTACACCTTC. The variable domain in full, with the rest retrieved from reference TRBV5-1 and TRBJ1-2, is KAGVTQTPRYLIKTRGQQVTLSCSPISGHRSVSWYQQTPGQGLQFLFEYFSETQRNKGNFPGRFSGRQFSNSRSEMNVSTLELGDSALYLCASSLAGGTGGYTFGSGTRLTVV.

This chain links TRBV19 with TRBJ2-1; D perhaps matches TRBD2 (7 bases). There are 14 residues in the CDR3. The ends were cut back, 3 bases at V and 7 bases at J, with 13 bases in the middle. CDR1 is LNHDA, CDR2 SQIVND, per germline (reference sequence). CDR3 in DNA: TGTGCCAGTAGTATGGGGGGGCGCGGGAATGAGCAGTTCTTC. Translating it yields CASSMGGRGNEQFF.

The chain combines TRBV29-1 with TRBJ1-2; TRBD1 might be the D (5 bases). The CDR3 spans 16 residues. Trimming cost V 0 bases and J 7 bases, with 21 bases left between them. The germline gives CDR1 SQVTM, CDR2 ANQGSEA. CDR3 sequence reads: CSVEDRQGPFVGGYTF. Here the CDR3 DNA reads TGCAGCGTTGAAGACCGGCAGGGTCCCTTCGTGGGTGGCTACACCTTC. The full variable domain, completed using reference TRBV29-1 and TRBJ1-2, is SAVISQKPSRDICQRGTSLTIQCQVDSQVTMMFWYRQQPGQSLTLIATANQGSEATYESGFVIDKFPISRPNLTFSTLTVSNMSPEDSSIYLCSVEDRQGPFVGGYTFGSGTRLTVV.

The chain is built from TRBV29-1 and TRBJ1-2, with 9 bases matching TRBD1. There are 13 residues in the CDR3. Trimming cost V 5 bases and J 5 bases; bases outside gene matches: 6. Germline V lookup: CDR1 SQVTM, CDR2 ANQGSEA. The chain's CDR3 is CSVWTGDGYGYTF. The DNA of the CDR3 is TGCAGCGTTTGGACAGGGGATGGGTATGGCTACACCTTC. Using reference TRBV29-1 and TRBJ1-2 for the parts outside the CDR3, the full variable domain is SAVISQKPSRDICQRGTSLTIQCQVDSQVTMMFWYRQQPGQSLTLIATANQGSEATYESGFVIDKFPISRPNLTFSTLTVSNMSPEDSSIYLCSVWTGDGYGYTFGSGTRLTVV.

The chain employs TRBV9 and TRBJ2-6; TRBD2 is a possible D gene (6 bases). Trimming removed 4 bases from V and 0 bases from J, with 20 bases in between. This CDR3 is 19 amino acids long. CDR1 and CDR2 from the germline V gene are SGDLS and YYNGEE. Written as DNA, the CDR3 is TGTGCCAGCAGCCCGTTTTTGGGGGGACGGAGCTCTGGGGCCAACGTCCTGACTTTC. Protein: CASSPFLGGRSSGANVLTF. The full variable domain, with the rest looked up from reference TRBV9 and TRBJ2-6, is DSGVTQTPKHLITATGQRVTLRCSPRSGDLSVYWYQQSLDQGLQFLIQYYNGEERAKGNILERFSAQQFPDLHSELNLSSLELGDSALYFCASSPFLGGRSSGANVLTFGAGSRLTVL.

The V call is TRBV27, the J call TRBJ2-7; TRBD2 is a possible D gene (5 bases). The germline V and J ends were trimmed by 6 bases and 7 bases, with 16 bases remaining between them. This CDR3 is 13 amino acids long. Looked up from germline, CDR1 is MNHEY and CDR2 is SMNVEV (reference sequence). As DNA, the CDR3 is TGTGCCAGCAGCATAGGGTCGGGGTTTGAGCAGTACTTC. The encoded protein is CASSIGSGFEQYF.

The rearrangement joins TRBV24-1 to TRBJ2-3, with 10 bases lining up with TRBD1. The CDR3 is 15 amino acids. V gave up 3 bases and J gave up 5 bases; unmatched junction bases: 4. CDR1 KGHDR and CDR2 SFDVKD come from the germline V gene. The CDR3: CATSDGTGAGDTQYF. DNA for the CDR3: TGTGCCACCAGTGATGGGACAGGGGCGGGAGATACGCAGTATTTT.

V gene TRBV29-1 combines with J gene TRBJ1-1, with TRBD1 identical over 9 bases. Germline loops: CDR1 SQVTM, CDR2 ANQGSEA. V lost 2 bases, J lost 11 bases, and 6 bases stayed unmatched. This CDR3 region has 12 residues. The CDR3 loop is CSVETGGGGAFF. DNA for the CDR3: TGCAGCGTTGAAACAGGGGGCGGTGGGGCTTTCTTT. The variable domain in full, with the rest retrieved from reference TRBV29-1 and TRBJ1-1, is SAVISQKPSRDICQRGTSLTIQCQVDSQVTMMFWYRQQPGQSLTLIATANQGSEATYESGFVIDKFPISRPNLTFSTLTVSNMSPEDSSIYLCSVETGGGGAFFGQGTRLTVV.